The sequence of this TCR beta chain was determined in a study of cytomegalovirus exposure and HLA in healthy donors. These donors, healthy bone marrow donors, were studied. Findings of the study overall: Available immune exposure information was restricted to CMV serostatus only. Researchers reported in a later analysis that common viral pathogens appeared linked to several top clusters. A further, later analysis showed that HLA-associated TCR beta chains (compared with equally common others) were more clonally expanded.

The V end was cut by 6 bases, the J end by 2 bases, with 14 bases between. The germline V gene encodes CDR1 MDHEN and CDR2 SYDVKM. The CDR3 is 14 amino acids. Of note for this clone: What it binds is not known.

PCR employed 60 Vbeta and 13 Jbeta primers. Assay used: immunoSEQ multiplex PCR; TCRdb lists only in-frame clones, some missing. The repertoire holds under 250,000 clones, with about 79% as singletons. The chain carries TRBV28 and TRBJ2-7; D may be TRBD2 (6 bases). What was sequenced was PBMCs. The clonotype comes from a male donor in good health and CMV-seronegative. CDR3 amino acids: CASRRDGETYEQYF. The CDR3 DNA reads TGTGCCAGCAGGCGGGACGGGGAGACCTACGAGCAGTACTTC.